This is a list of T cell receptor beta chains from one sample in a study of blood T cell repertoires in COVID-19. The table came from immunoSEQ multiplex PCR; TCRdb's copy has only in-frame clones and leaves some out. Of some 140,000 clones in the sample, around 80% were seen once. Sequenced sample: peripheral blood. These receptors were obtained from a man aged 60 to 75 with acute or convalescent COVID-19. CDR3s include the opening cysteine and the closing phenylalanine or tryptophan. The order of the fields is V gene, clone size, J gene, D gene, CDR3 DNA, CDR3 protein. A D gene is named only where the DNA matches it firmly. Rows give clone size only sometimes, using once, few, many, or a class for an expanded clone.

v_call: TRBV6-5
clone_size: NA
j_call: TRBJ1-1
d_call: NA
cdr3_nt: TGTGCCAGCACCTTTCTGGGGGCTCCGAACACTGAAGCTTTCTTT
cdr3_aa: CASTFLGAPNTEAFF

v_call: TRBV6-6
clone_size: NA
j_call: TRBJ1-4
d_call: TRBD1
cdr3_nt: TGTGCCAGCACCCAGCAGGGGGTTGGAGAAAAACTGTTTTTT
cdr3_aa: CASTQQGVGEKLFF

v_call: TRBV29-1
clone_size: NA
j_call: TRBJ1-2
d_call: TRBD1
cdr3_nt: TGCAGCGGCGCAGGGGGAGACTATGGCTACACCTTC
cdr3_aa: CSGAGGDYGYTF

v_call: TRBV28
clone_size: NA
j_call: TRBJ2-7
d_call: TRBD2
cdr3_nt: TGTGCCAGCAGGCTGGGACTACCCTCCTACGAGCAGTACTTC
cdr3_aa: CASRLGLPSYEQYF

v_call: TRBV5-1
clone_size: NA
j_call: TRBJ2-2
d_call: TRBD2
cdr3_nt: TGCGCCAGCAGCTTGGGACTAGCGGGGAACACCGGGGAGCTGTTTTTT
cdr3_aa: CASSLGLAGNTGELFF

v_call: TRBV19
clone_size: NA
j_call: TRBJ2-2
d_call: TRBD2
cdr3_nt: TGTGCCAGTAGTCTAGGGACTAGCTTGTGGACCGGGGAGCTGTTTTTT
cdr3_aa: CASSLGTSLWTGELFF

v_call: TRBV27
clone_size: NA
j_call: TRBJ1-6
d_call: TRBD1
cdr3_nt: TGTGCCAGCAGGCTAAGCGACAGGGGAATAAATTCACCCCTCCACTTT
cdr3_aa: CASRLSDRGINSPLHF

v_call: TRBV5-1
clone_size: few
j_call: TRBJ2-1
d_call: NA
cdr3_nt: TGCGCCAGCAGGGGCAGGGCAGTTCCTTCGGATGAGCAGTTCTTC
cdr3_aa: CASRGRAVPSDEQFF

v_call: TRBV28
clone_size: once
j_call: TRBJ2-7
d_call: NA
cdr3_nt: TGTGCCAGCACCTCCGTCTACGAGCAGTACTTC
cdr3_aa: CASTSVYEQYF

v_call: TRBV4-1
clone_size: NA
j_call: TRBJ2-1
d_call: TRBD2
cdr3_nt: TGCGCCAGCAGCCAAGACCCCTTAGGGGCGGGAGCTGGCAATGAGCAGTTCTTC
cdr3_aa: CASSQDPLGAGAGNEQFF